This TCR beta chain comes out of a study of OX40 agonist ivuxolimab in advanced cancers. Germline V CDR1 and CDR2: SNHLY, FYNNEI. V dropped 2 bases and J dropped 2 bases, with 6 bases sitting between them. This CDR3 comprises 13 residues. TCRdb's copy holds only in-frame clones and misses some; the assay was immunoSEQ multiplex PCR. Of 50,000 to 70,000 clones listed, 85% are singletons. Notes on the study in general: Both blood CD4+ and CD8+ T cells showed clonal growth by week 6 at 0.1 to 3.0 mg/kg.

The table lists this clone with a few counts. Antigen unknown. The sample here was CD4+ or CD8+ T cells sorted from blood, taken in a trial of the OX40 agonist ivuxolimab. V usage is TRBV2 and J usage is TRBJ1-2; D gene uncertain. This receptor was taken from an adult with an advanced solid tumor such as melanoma, head and neck, liver or kidney cancer. CDR3: CASSESGNYGYTF. CDR3 bases: TGTGCCAGCAGTGAATCGGGGAACTATGGCTACACCTTC. Looking up the rest from reference TRBV2 and TRBJ1-2 gives the full variable domain: EPEVTQTPSHQVTQMGQEVILRCVPISNHLYFYWYRQILGQKVEFLVSFYNNEISEKSEIFDDQFSVERPDGSNFTLKIRSTKLEDSAMYFCASSESGNYGYTFGSGTRLTVV.